This T cell receptor (beta chain) was profiled in a study of shared clonotypes between healthy human individuals. Measured with immunoSEQ multiplex PCR; TCRdb has only the in-frame clones, and not every one. The sample lists more than 2 million clones, more than 90% seen once, with roughly 0.13% in the top ten. In germline, CDR1 is MDHEN, CDR2 SYDVKM. V shed 8 bases and J 2 bases; nucleotides not matched to a gene: 5. CDR3 length: 14 residues. The rearrangement links TRBV28 to TRBJ2-7; TRBD1 aligns across 11 bases. The receptor's source is a man younger than 35 in good health. Sequencing used naive CD4+ T cells sorted from blood. Subset here: CD45RA+ positively selected. CDR3 region: CASAGTGGTYEQYF. The CDR3, as DNA: TGTGCCAGCGCGGGGACAGGGGGTACCTACGAGCAGTACTTC.